These T cell receptor beta chains were read from a single sample in a study of technical replicates of blood from a handful of donors. Clones were read by immunoSEQ multiplex PCR, and TCRdb kept only the in-frame ones, dropping some. The table lists roughly 92,000 clones, 85% to 95% of them singletons. The sequencing input was T cells isolated from PBMCs. The origin of the receptors is a human donor in good health. Each CDR3 is given with its conserved first and last residue. A D gene is named only where the DNA matches it firmly. Size is stated for part of the rows, as once, few or many counts, or as a class when the clone is expanded.

d_gene	v_gene	j_gene	abundance	CDR3nt	CDR3aa
TRBD2	TRBV14	TRBJ2-1	NA	TGTGCCAGCAGCCAAGATGTGAGCGGGGTATACAATGAGCAGTTCTTC	CASSQDVSGVYNEQFF
TRBD2	TRBV10-1	TRBJ2-5	NA	TGCGCCAGCAGTGAGAAATGGACTAGCGGGACGGTCGGAGAGACCCAGTACTTC	CASSEKWTSGTVGETQYF
TRBD2	TRBV7-2	TRBJ2-7	NA	TGTGCCAGCAGCTATGGACTAGCGGGAGGTCGGGAGCAGTACTTC	CASSYGLAGGREQYF
NA	TRBV29-1	TRBJ2-4	NA	TGCAGCGTTTTAGGGGACATTCAGTACTTC	CSVLGDIQYF
TRBD1	TRBV28	TRBJ1-5	NA	TGTGCCAGCAGTTTAGGTCAGGGGGCGGGTCAGCCCCAGCATTTT	CASSLGQGAGQPQHF
TRBD2	TRBV7-6	TRBJ2-1	NA	TGTGCCAGCAGCCCTAGCGGGGCGTCCTACAATGAGCAGTTCTTC	CASSPSGASYNEQFF
TRBD2	TRBV28	TRBJ2-1	once	TGTGCCACTAGCAAGCCGGGACTAGCGGCGACCTACAATGAGCAGTTCTTC	CATSKPGLAATYNEQFF
TRBD1	TRBV11-2	TRBJ2-5	once	TGTGCCAGCACCCCAGGGGGAGAGACCCAGTACTTC	CASTPGGETQYF
TRBD1	TRBV7-9	TRBJ2-7	NA	TGTGCCAGCAGCTTCAAAACAGGGGGAGCTTCCTACGAGCAGTACTTC	CASSFKTGGASYEQYF
TRBD2	TRBV7-3	TRBJ2-1	NA	TGTGCCAGCAGCCTATTTGGGACTAGTCCCTACAATGAGCAGTTCTTC	CASSLFGTSPYNEQFF
TRBD1	TRBV9	TRBJ1-5	NA	TGTGCCAGCAGCAAAGGACAGGATCCCTTCAATCAGCCCCAGCATTTT	CASSKGQDPFNQPQHF
TRBD1	TRBV9	TRBJ1-1	NA	TGTGCCAGCAGCCCCCAGGGACAGGTTTTAAACACTGAAGCTTTCTTT	CASSPQGQVLNTEAFF
NA	TRBV6-5	TRBJ1-4	NA	TGTGCCAGCAGGCCGCTACAGGGAACAAATGAAAAACTGTTTTTT	CASRPLQGTNEKLFF
TRBD1	TRBV28	TRBJ2-3	NA	TGTGCCAGCAGTAAAGACAGGGAAAATACAGATACGCAGTATTTT	CASSKDRENTDTQYF
TRBD2	TRBV2	TRBJ2-7	NA	TGTGCCAGCGGACTAGTAAACGAGCAGTACTTC	CASGLVNEQYF
NA	TRBV5-6	TRBJ2-2	once	TGTGCCAGCAGCCCCCATAACACCGGGGAGCTGTTTTTT	CASSPHNTGELFF
NA	TRBV5-5	TRBJ2-5	few	TGTGCCAGCAGCTTGGCGGGACTTGATCAAGAGACCCAGTACTTC	CASSLAGLDQETQYF
TRBD1	TRBV7-3	TRBJ2-1	NA	TGTGCCAGCAGCCCGTACCCACAGGGGGCTGCCTACAATGAGCAGTTCTTC	CASSPYPQGAAYNEQFF
TRBD2	TRBV11-3	TRBJ2-7	NA	TGTGCCAGCAGCTCGACTAGCGGGATCGATAGCTCCTACGAGCAGTACTTC	CASSSTSGIDSSYEQYF
NA	TRBV4-2	TRBJ1-3	NA	TGTGCCAGCTGCGCAACGACGGGAGACACCATATATTTT	CASCATTGDTIYF
TRBD2	TRBV27	TRBJ2-1	once	TGTGCCAGCAGTTTTTCATCTCCGGGACTAGCGTATTTAAGCTCCTACAATGAGCAGTTCTTC	CASSFSSPGLAYLSSYNEQFF
TRBD1	TRBV7-9	TRBJ1-1	NA	TGTGCCAGCAGCCCTAAGGGAATCCGGGACAGGGACGTGCGGGCTTTCTTT	CASSPKGIRDRDVRAFF
NA	TRBV6-5	TRBJ2-7	NA	TGTGCCAGCAGTTACTCCCGATACTACTCCTACGAGCAGTACTTC	CASSYSRYYSYEQYF
TRBD1	TRBV29-1	TRBJ1-4	NA	TGCAGCGCTGTCGGGGGAAACGACAGGGGGCCGCCTAATGAAAAACTGTTTTTT	CSAVGGNDRGPPNEKLFF
TRBD1	TRBV6-1	TRBJ1-1	NA	TGTGCCAGCAGTGGCCTAAAAGGGACAGGGGTTGGTACTGAAGCTTTCTTT	CASSGLKGTGVGTEAFF
TRBD1	TRBV19	TRBJ2-7	NA	TGTGCCACTGCACCGGGACAGGCATCCTACGAGCAGTACTTC	CATAPGQASYEQYF
TRBD1	TRBV4-2	TRBJ1-1	NA	TGTGCCAGCAGCCAGGTACGACAGGGTAGCACTGAAGCTTTCTTT	CASSQVRQGSTEAFF
TRBD2	TRBV5-1	TRBJ2-7	NA	TGCGCCAGCAGCTCCGTGGGGACTAGCGGGAGGATTCCCCTCGAGCAGTACTTC	CASSSVGTSGRIPLEQYF
TRBD1	TRBV6-1	TRBJ2-7	NA	TGTGCCAGCAGTGGGACAGGGGGCTACGAGCAGTACTTC	CASSGTGGYEQYF
TRBD2	TRBV19	TRBJ2-7	NA	TGTGCCAGTACCACCCCTACTAGCGGGATAGCCTACGAGCAGTACTTC	CASTTPTSGIAYEQYF
TRBD2	TRBV6-9	TRBJ2-7	NA	TGTGCCAGCAGGGTGCCGTTTAGCGGGAGTAGGTACGAGCAGTACTTC	CASRVPFSGSRYEQYF
TRBD2	TRBV9	TRBJ2-1	NA	TGTGCCAGCAGTTGGACTAGCCTCAGCTCCTACAATGAGCAGTTCTTC	CASSWTSLSSYNEQFF
TRBD1	TRBV5-1	TRBJ1-1	NA	TGCGCCAGCAGCTTAGACAACAGGGGCGGGGAAGCTTTCTTT	CASSLDNRGGEAFF
NA	TRBV15	TRBJ1-5	NA	TGTGCCACCAGCCCTCGTGGGACATTTAGCAATCAGCCCCAGCATTTT	CATSPRGTFSNQPQHF
TRBD2	TRBV4-1	TRBJ2-7	NA	TGCGCCAGCAGCCAAGTAGTGTTAGCGGGAGGTGGGGGCTACGAGCAGTACTTC	CASSQVVLAGGGGYEQYF
NA	TRBV19	TRBJ2-1	NA	TGTGCCAGTAGCTCCCGTAGGGGGTCCGATGAGCAGTTCTTC	CASSSRRGSDEQFF
NA	TRBV19	TRBJ2-7	NA	TGTGCCAGTAGTCACGGCTCCTACGAGCAGTACTTC	CASSHGSYEQYF
TRBD2	TRBV10-3	TRBJ2-3	NA	TGTGCCATCAGTGAGTCTAGCGGGGGGTCTAGCACAGATACGCAGTATTTT	CAISESSGGSSTDTQYF
NA	TRBV5-8	TRBJ2-2	NA	TGTGCCAGCAGCATTAGCGGAGGGGAGCTGTTTTTT	CASSISGGELFF
NA	TRBV5-4	TRBJ2-7	once	TGTGCCAGCAGCTTCGGGACTTTAAGCTCCTACGAGCAGTACTTC	CASSFGTLSSYEQYF
TRBD2	TRBV27	TRBJ2-7	NA	TGTGCCAGCAGTATGTCGGGACTAGCATCCTACGAGCAGTACTTC	CASSMSGLASYEQYF
TRBD2	TRBV19	TRBJ2-7	NA	TGTGCCAGTAGTACTTCTCCGGGACTAGCGGGAGGAACGTCCTACGAGCAGTACTTC	CASSTSPGLAGGTSYEQYF
NA	TRBV29-1	TRBJ2-1	NA	TGCAGCGCAGATTACAGTGACAATGAGCAGTTCTTC	CSADYSDNEQFF
NA	TRBV27	TRBJ1-2	NA	TGTGCCAGCAGTTTCGGGAGCCCATATGGCTACACCTTC	CASSFGSPYGYTF
NA	TRBV27	TRBJ1-2	few	TGTGCCAGCAGTTTAGGTAGCGGTGGAGGCGATGGCTACACCTTC	CASSLGSGGGDGYTF
NA	TRBV11-3	TRBJ1-4	NA	TGTGCCAGCAGCTCTGGACAAGAGTCGGGTGAAAAACTGTTTTTT	CASSSGQESGEKLFF
NA	TRBV4-1	TRBJ1-2	NA	TGCGCCAGCAGCCAAGAGGATTGGATTTTAAGCGACTACACCTTC	CASSQEDWILSDYTF
NA	TRBV5-1	TRBJ1-1	NA	TGCGCCAGCAGCTTTAGGCAGGGCCCGAACACTGAAGCTTTCTTT	CASSFRQGPNTEAFF
NA	TRBV7-9	TRBJ1-2	NA	TGTGCCAGCAGCATACGGGTGAACTATGGCTACACCTTC	CASSIRVNYGYTF
NA	TRBV29-1	TRBJ1-3	NA	TGCAGCGTTGATCCGGTAACAGGTGGAAACACCATATATTTT	CSVDPVTGGNTIYF